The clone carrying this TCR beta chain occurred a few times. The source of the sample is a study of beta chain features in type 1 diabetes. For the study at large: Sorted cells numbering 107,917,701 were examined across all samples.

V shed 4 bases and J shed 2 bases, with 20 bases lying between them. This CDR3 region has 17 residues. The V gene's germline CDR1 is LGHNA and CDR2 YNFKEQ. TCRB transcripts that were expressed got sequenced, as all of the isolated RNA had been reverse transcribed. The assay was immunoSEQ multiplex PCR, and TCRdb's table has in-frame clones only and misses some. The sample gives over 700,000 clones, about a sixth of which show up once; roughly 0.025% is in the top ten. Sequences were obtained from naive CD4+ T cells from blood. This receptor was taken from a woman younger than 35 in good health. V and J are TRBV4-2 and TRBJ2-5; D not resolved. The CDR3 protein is CASSRQQGFATQETQYF. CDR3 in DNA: TGTGCCAGCAGCCGTCAACAAGGATTTGCGACTCAAGAGACCCAGTACTTC.